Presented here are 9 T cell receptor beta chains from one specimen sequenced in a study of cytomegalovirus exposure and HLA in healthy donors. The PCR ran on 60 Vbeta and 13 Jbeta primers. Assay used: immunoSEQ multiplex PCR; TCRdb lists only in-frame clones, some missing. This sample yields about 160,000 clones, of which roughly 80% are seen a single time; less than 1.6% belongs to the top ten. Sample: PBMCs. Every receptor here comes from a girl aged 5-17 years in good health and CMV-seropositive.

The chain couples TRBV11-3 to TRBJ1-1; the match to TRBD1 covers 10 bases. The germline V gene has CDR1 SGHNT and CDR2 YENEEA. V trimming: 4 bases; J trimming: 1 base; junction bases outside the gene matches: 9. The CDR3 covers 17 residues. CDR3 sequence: CASSSRDRGKRNTEAFF. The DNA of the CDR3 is TGTGCCAGCAGCTCACGGGACAGGGGAAAAAGGAACACTGAAGCTTTCTTT.

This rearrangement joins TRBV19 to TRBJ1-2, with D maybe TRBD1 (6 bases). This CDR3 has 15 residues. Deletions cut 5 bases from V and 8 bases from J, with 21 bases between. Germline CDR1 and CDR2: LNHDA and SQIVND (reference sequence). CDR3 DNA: TGTGCCAGTAGTTCCGGACCGGGACACTCGGAGGGCTACACCTTC. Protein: CASSSGPGHSEGYTF.

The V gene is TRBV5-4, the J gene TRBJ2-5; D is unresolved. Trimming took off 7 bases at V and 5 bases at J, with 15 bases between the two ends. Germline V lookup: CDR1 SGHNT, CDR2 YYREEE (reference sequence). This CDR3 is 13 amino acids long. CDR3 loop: CASRSWQMETQYF. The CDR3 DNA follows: TGTGCCAGCCGCTCTTGGCAGATGGAGACCCAGTACTTC.

CDR3 sequence (DNA): TGCAGCGCCGAGGGGGAAGGTGGCTACACCTTC. As protein: CSAEGEGGYTF. The rearrangement joins TRBV29-1 to TRBJ1-2; tentatively, D is TRBD1 (6 bases). Germline CDR1 and CDR2: SQVTM and ANQGSEA. Trimming cost V 7 bases and J 7 bases, with 13 bases left between them. The CDR3 runs 11 residues.

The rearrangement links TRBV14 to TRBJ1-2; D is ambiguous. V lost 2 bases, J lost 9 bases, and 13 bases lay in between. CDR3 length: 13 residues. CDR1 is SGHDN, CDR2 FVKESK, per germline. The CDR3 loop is CASSQITVDRYTF. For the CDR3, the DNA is TGTGCCAGCAGCCAAATTACAGTGGATCGCTACACCTTC.

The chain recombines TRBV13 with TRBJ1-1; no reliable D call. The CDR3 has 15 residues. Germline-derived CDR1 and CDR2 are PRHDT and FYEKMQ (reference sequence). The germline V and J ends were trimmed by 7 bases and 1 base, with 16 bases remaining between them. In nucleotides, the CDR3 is TGTGCCAGCATCAACAGCCAGGCATGGAACACTGAAGCTTTCTTT. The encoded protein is CASINSQAWNTEAFF.

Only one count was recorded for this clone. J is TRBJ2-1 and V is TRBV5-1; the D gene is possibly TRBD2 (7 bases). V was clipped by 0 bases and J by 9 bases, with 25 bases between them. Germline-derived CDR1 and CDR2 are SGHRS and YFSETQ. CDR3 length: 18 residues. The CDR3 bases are TGCGCCAGCAGCTTGGCAGTTAAACTAGCGAACGGGGGGCGTGAGCAGTTCTTC. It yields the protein CASSLAVKLANGGREQFF.

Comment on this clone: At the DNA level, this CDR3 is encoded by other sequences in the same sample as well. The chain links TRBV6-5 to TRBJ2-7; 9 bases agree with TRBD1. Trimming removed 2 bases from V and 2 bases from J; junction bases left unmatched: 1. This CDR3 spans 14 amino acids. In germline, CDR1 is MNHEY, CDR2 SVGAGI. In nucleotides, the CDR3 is TGTGCCAGCAGTTACGGGACAGGGCCCTACGAGCAGTACTTC. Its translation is CASSYGTGPYEQYF.

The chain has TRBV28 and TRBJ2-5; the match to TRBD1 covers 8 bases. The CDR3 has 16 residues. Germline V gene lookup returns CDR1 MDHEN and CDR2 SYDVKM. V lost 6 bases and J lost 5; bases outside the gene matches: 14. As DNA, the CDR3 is TGTGCCAGCAGCCTCACCCCAGGGGGCATAGCGGAGACCCAGTACTTC. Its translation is CASSLTPGGIAETQYF.